The rows below give T cell receptor beta chains drawn from one sample of a study of T cells in Graves' hyperthyroidism and ophthalmopathy. TCRdb used MiXCR to reprocess the multiplex PCR reads, holding one entry per CDR3 protein. The top ten clones hold approximately 37% of a sample with 250,000 to 300,000 distinct CDR3 sequences, roughly a fifth of them seen once. The sequencing input was blood. The receptor source for this set is a man between 50 and 59 years old with Graves' ophthalmopathy. CDR3s leave out the opening cysteine and the closing phenylalanine or tryptophan. Clone size is shown for a subset of rows, as once, few, many or a class of expanded clone.

clone size	V gene	CDR3 protein
many	TRBV11-2	ASSFHRVAGDGEQY
many	TRBV2	ASSPRGDEQF
.	TRBV30	AWSVGQGAYGYT
.	TRBV20-1	SAAIPGQATYGYT
many	TRBV5-5	ASSSRTGFAYEQY
.	TRBV9	ASSVIGSSLNNEQF
many	TRBV12-3/TRBV12-4	ASSPTQGGAKNIQY
.	TRBV24-1	ATRLGQYTEAF
.	TRBV20-1	SAFSGGGTDTQY
.	TRBV14	ASSQVGPNTEAF
.	TRBV6-1	ASGHGTSDEQF
.	TRBV3-1	ASSLRDRGGTEAF
.	TRBV6-1	ASSYSAYEQY
many	TRBV30	AWRAPGRNYGYT
many	TRBV3-1	ASSQDGLSEQF
many	TRBV20-1	SASQPDTQY
.	TRBV7-6	ASSLAWSPGETQY
.	TRBV3-1	ASSPGGARELF
few	TRBV2	ASSGLDGGDYEQY
many	TRBV30	AWSVHGNTEAF
many	TRBV5-1	ASSATLADSYNEQF
.	TRBV29-1	SARAFSGETQY
many	TRBV20-1	SARDTGTRLWAPLH
.	TRBV19	ASSTTWTGGVNQPQH
.	TRBV29-1	SVEERTGGTQY
many	TRBV28	ASSLTGGATRNEQF
many	TRBV3-1	ASSQGEVSGQY
.	TRBV25-1	ASSEYPDSYEQY
.	TRBV7-6	ASSLVAGGEGNTIY
.	TRBV5-1	ASSLLGVSSYNEQF
many	TRBV7-2	ASSSGGRGEQY
many	TRBV5-1	ASSDSPGYEQY
many	TRBV28	ATKRSHSNQPQH
.	TRBV7-9	DSGQGSTNEKLF
.	TRBV24-1	ATSLGTSGVNEQF